This record looks at one T cell receptor (beta chain) sequence and its context. Its antigen remains undetermined. Qualities for individual bases were not recorded, and no much larger clone is one base off. The source of the sample is a study of blood T cell repertoires in COVID-19 (dated by TCRdb to 2020 to 2021). Background for the entire study: Collaborator samples came from the United States, Italy and Spain and covered acute and convalescent phases of COVID-19. The prospective study material was composed of cDNA or gDNA derived from T cells, B-cell-depleted T cells, or PBMCs. The dataset comprised deeply sampled blood TCRbeta repertoires from subjects exposed to, actively infected with, or recovered from COVID-19. The repertoires were made available in a free public database intended to serve as a resource for research on the immune response to SARS-CoV-2. The samples were drawn from the first 160 participants of the ongoing ImmuneRACE study and from more than 1,000 subjects provided by 6 global collaborators. The sample metadata nearly always contained a de-identified subject ID, COVID-19 status, age in years and sex. Where HLA class I and class II types were available, the types were taken from metadata supplied by the sample provider, not from assay-based typing. Here is what the overall study found, with its caveats: How much clinical and demographic metadata was included differed by source and by participant, and the metadata was provided uncurated.

The collaborating institutions used their own protocols to collect whole blood in K2EDTA tubes. For TCRbeta analysis, collaborators shipped samples in one of three forms: frozen whole blood, isolated PBMCs, or DNA extracted from either of those sample types. The germline V end is reduced by 6 bases and the J end by 4 bases; junction bases left unmatched: 7. In the germline V gene, CDR1 corresponds to SGHTS and CDR2 to YDEGEE. The CDR3 sequence holds 14 residues, the cysteine and phenylalanine included. Only the CDR3 region is kept as DNA, spanning 42 bases read in frame from base 1. The immunoSEQ Assay, a bias-controlled multiplex PCR, was used to amplify TCRbeta CDR3 regions from genomic DNA. The paper's processing steps were these. Within the assay, amplification of reference gene primers was used to estimate how many nucleated cells each sample contained. To quantify the absolute abundance of each unique TCRbeta CDR3 rearrangement, sequence reads were collapsed and filtered. For each sample, productive Simpson clonality was calculated as the square root of Simpson's diversity index across productive rearrangements. Here the immuneACCESS table is served through TCRdb, limited to in-frame sequences with V and J called. Missing clones are a known gap in these copies; in checked studies unresolved V genes cover under half, and the rest lacks a known reason. The V and J calls and the clone size are those of that table, but D and trimming were determined from the DNA. The sample table contains some 130,000 clones; only one count was recorded for 75% to 90% of them. The top ten hold 1.5% to 2% of the sample.

This chain joins TRBV5-8 to TRBJ1-2, and 9 junctional nucleotides match TRBD1. Material for sequencing was peripheral blood. The TCR comes from a man in his 70s with acute or convalescent COVID-19. The CDR3 protein sequence reads: CASTAPGQGYGYTF. The DNA sequence is given as TGTGCCAGCACCGCTCCGGGACAGGGCTATGGCTACACCTTC.